These T cell receptor beta chains were read from a single sample in a study of blood T cell repertoires in COVID-19. Sequenced by immunoSEQ multiplex PCR; TCRdb stores in-frame clones only, minus some. The top ten hold under 7.5% of the sample, which has around 170,000 clones, roughly four fifths seen once. Material: peripheral blood. These receptors came from a woman in her forties with acute or convalescent COVID-19. Both conserved end residues are part of each CDR3. The D gene is left open where the match is weak. Not all rows give a size; the values are once, few, many and, for expanded clones, a class.

V gene,D gene,clone size,J gene,CDR3 length,CDR3 DNA,CDR3 protein
TRBV5-1,TRBD1,once,TRBJ1-4,16,TGCGCCAGCAGCTTGGTTTTGCGACAGGGGGGTGAAAAACTGTTTTTT,CASSLVLRQGGEKLFF
TRBV20-1,NA,NA,TRBJ2-7,12,TGCAGTGCCAGTAAGGCAGCTAGGGAGCAGTACTTC,CSASKAAREQYF
TRBV6-5,NA,NA,TRBJ2-3,14,TGTGCCAGCAGTTCGACAGGATATACAGATACGCAGTATTTT,CASSSTGYTDTQYF
TRBV6-5,TRBD2,NA,TRBJ2-7,14,TGTGCCAGCACTAAGACTAGCGGGAGTCCCGAGCAGTACTTC,CASTKTSGSPEQYF
TRBV5-4,NA,many,TRBJ2-3,14,TGTGCCAGCAGTCCCAGTATGGCCACAGATACGCAGTATTTT,CASSPSMATDTQYF
TRBV7-9,TRBD2,NA,TRBJ2-7,14,TGTGCCAGCGCCATGGGGGGGTATAGATACGAGCAGTACTTC,CASAMGGYRYEQYF
TRBV5-1,TRBD1,NA,TRBJ2-1,15,TGCGCCAGCAGCTTGGTGGCAGGGGGCTGGAATGAGCAGTTCTTC,CASSLVAGGWNEQFF
TRBV20-1,NA,NA,TRBJ1-4,11,TGCAGTGCTAGAGTCGGGGAAAAACTGTTTTTT,CSARVGEKLFF
TRBV27,TRBD1,NA,TRBJ1-5,14,TGTGCCAGCAGTTCGACAGGGGTGGGGAAGCCCCAGCATTTT,CASSSTGVGKPQHF
TRBV7-9,NA,NA,TRBJ2-2,12,TGTGCCAGCAGCCTGGCTCCCGGGGAGCTGTTTTTT,CASSLAPGELFF
TRBV6-6,NA,NA,TRBJ2-1,16,TGTGCCAGCAGTTACTCCGGGCAGGGCTTTTACAATGAGCAGTTCTTC,CASSYSGQGFYNEQFF
TRBV28,NA,NA,TRBJ2-7,16,TGTGCCAGCAGGGGCGAATGGGGGGTCGCCCACTACGAGCAGTACTTC,CASRGEWGVAHYEQYF
TRBV5-5,NA,NA,TRBJ2-1,15,TGTGCCAGCAGCTTGGAGTGGGCCTCCTACAATGAGCAGTTCTTC,CASSLEWASYNEQFF
TRBV10-3,TRBD1,NA,TRBJ1-3,20,TGTGCCATCAGTGAGCGAGGGACAGGGGAAGGCCTGGGGATTGGAAACACCATATATTTT,CAISERGTGEGLGIGNTIYF
TRBV4-1,TRBD1,NA,TRBJ2-7,15,TGCGCCAGCAGCCAAACCTCGGACAGGACCTACGAGCAGTACTTC,CASSQTSDRTYEQYF
TRBV6-1,TRBD2,NA,TRBJ2-1,13,TGTGCCAGCAGTGAACGGGGGGTCCATGAGCAGTTCTTC,CASSERGVHEQFF
TRBV28,TRBD1,NA,TRBJ2-7,15,TGTGCCAGCCGGGGACAGCCTCAAACTTCCTACGAGCAGTACTTC,CASRGQPQTSYEQYF
TRBV5-1,TRBD2,NA,TRBJ2-5,16,TGCGCCAGCAGCTTGGCCGGGACTAGCGGCCAAGAGACCCAGTACTTC,CASSLAGTSGQETQYF
TRBV5-1,TRBD2,NA,TRBJ2-3,15,TGCGCCAGCGGAATCCTTAGCGGGGGGGCGGGTACGCAGTATTTT,CASGILSGGAGTQYF
TRBV27,TRBD1,NA,TRBJ2-1,15,TGTGCCAGCAGTTTAGGCAGGACAGGGAGCAATGAGCAGTTCTTC,CASSLGRTGSNEQFF
TRBV6-1,NA,NA,TRBJ1-6,13,TGTGCCAGCAGTGAAACAGGGTTATCACCCCTCCACTTT,CASSETGLSPLHF
TRBV25-1,NA,NA,TRBJ1-1,13,TGTGCCAGTACTGACAGTTGGAACACTGAAGCTTTCTTT,CASTDSWNTEAFF
TRBV30,NA,few,TRBJ2-7,11,TGTGCCGGTGGGCCAACTTACGAGCAGTACTTC,CAGGPTYEQYF
TRBV7-2,NA,NA,TRBJ2-5,14,TGTGCCAGCAGCTTACCCACTAGTCGCGAGACCCAGTACTTC,CASSLPTSRETQYF
TRBV19,NA,NA,TRBJ1-1,12,TGTGCCAGTAGTATCCGGGACACTGAAGCTTTCTTT,CASSIRDTEAFF
TRBV2,TRBD2,NA,TRBJ2-2,18,TGTGCCAGCACCTCCCGGGGCGGGGGGGCCAATCTCGCCGGGGAGCTGTTTTTT,CASTSRGGGANLAGELFF
TRBV4-1,TRBD1,NA,TRBJ2-3,15,TGCGCCAGCAGCCCGGACAGGGAGGGCACAGATACGCAGTATTTT,CASSPDREGTDTQYF
TRBV5-6,NA,few,TRBJ1-1,15,TGTGCCAGCAGCGAATTCCGACGACACAACACTGAAGCTTTCTTT,CASSEFRRHNTEAFF
TRBV7-6,NA,NA,TRBJ2-3,16,TGTGCCAGCAGCTTTTACCGGGACATAAGCACAGATACGCAGTATTTT,CASSFYRDISTDTQYF
TRBV12-5,NA,few,TRBJ1-1,13,TGTGCTAGTGGTACGGACGCGGGCACTGAAGCTTTCTTT,CASGTDAGTEAFF
TRBV24-1,NA,once,TRBJ2-7,13,TGTGCCACCAGTGATACGACAGTGCGGGAGCAGTACTTC,CATSDTTVREQYF
TRBV30,NA,few,TRBJ1-1,11,TGTGCCTGGACTGTGCGGGGGCCCGCTTTCTTT,CAWTVRGPAFF
TRBV2,NA,NA,TRBJ2-2,14,TGTGCCAGCAGTGGACTTTTAAACACCGGGGAGCTGTTTTTT,CASSGLLNTGELFF
TRBV9,TRBD2,NA,TRBJ2-2,15,TGTGCCAGCAGCGTTTATATAGCGGGAGCCGGGGAGCTGTTTTTT,CASSVYIAGAGELFF
TRBV28,NA,NA,TRBJ1-4,13,TGTGCCAGCAGTTTAGAGGGTTGGGAAAAACTGTTTTTT,CASSLEGWEKLFF
TRBV29-1,TRBD1,NA,TRBJ2-2,12,TGCAGCGTACTCACAGGGGCCGGGGAGCTGTTTTTT,CSVLTGAGELFF
TRBV4-2,NA,few,TRBJ1-4,14,TGTGCCAGCAGCCAAGCAAAAGGGGATGAAAAACTGTTTTTT,CASSQAKGDEKLFF
TRBV27,TRBD1,NA,TRBJ2-7,14,TGTGCCAGCAGCCCGACAGGGGGGGTTGGCGAGCAGTACTTC,CASSPTGGVGEQYF
TRBV30,NA,NA,TRBJ1-1,14,TGTGCCTGGAGTGTACTTGTCTTGGCGGGTGAAGCTTTCTTT,CAWSVLVLAGEAFF
TRBV18,TRBD1,NA,TRBJ2-2,15,TGTGCCAGCTCACCACCAGGGGGCTATCACGGGGAGCTGTTTTTT,CASSPPGGYHGELFF
TRBV4-2,NA,NA,TRBJ2-7,16,TGTGCCAGCAGCCAACTTACTCGGACTGGTACCTACGAGCAGTACTTC,CASSQLTRTGTYEQYF
TRBV7-9,NA,NA,TRBJ1-3,15,TGTGCCAGCAGCGCACCCCCCTACTCTGGAAACACCATATATTTT,CASSAPPYSGNTIYF
TRBV7-9,TRBD2,NA,TRBJ2-1,17,TGTGCCAGCAGCTTACTCGCGGGAGGGCCAAGGGGTAATGAGCAGTTCTTC,CASSLLAGGPRGNEQFF
TRBV6-5,NA,NA,TRBJ1-1,14,TGTGCCAGCACCTGGACAGCCTTGAACACTGAAGCTTTCTTT,CASTWTALNTEAFF
TRBV18,TRBD1,NA,TRBJ1-3,17,TGTGCCAGCTCACCGGCGACAGGGTCGAACTCTGGAAACACCATATATTTT,CASSPATGSNSGNTIYF
TRBV14,TRBD2,NA,TRBJ2-1,16,TGTGCCAGCAGCTCCTACGGACTAGCGGGATTGGATGAGCAGTTCTTC,CASSSYGLAGLDEQFF
TRBV5-1,NA,NA,TRBJ2-3,15,TGCGCCAGCAGCTTGGATCGGGGTAGCACAGATACGCAGTATTTT,CASSLDRGSTDTQYF
TRBV18,TRBD1,NA,TRBJ2-5,15,TGTGCCAGCTCCCCTCAGGGGGCGGGTGGAGAGACCCAGTACTTC,CASSPQGAGGETQYF
TRBV28,TRBD1,NA,TRBJ1-1,14,TGTGCCAGCAGTTCCGGGACAGGGGGCACTGAAGCTTTCTTT,CASSSGTGGTEAFF
TRBV5-6,TRBD1,NA,TRBJ1-1,15,TGTGCCAGCAGCTTGATGGACAGGGTGAACACTGAAGCTTTCTTT,CASSLMDRVNTEAFF
TRBV27,NA,once,TRBJ2-1,14,TGTGCCAGCAGTTTGACGGGCTCCTACAATGAGCAGTTCTTC,CASSLTGSYNEQFF